This TCR beta chain appears in the sequencing data of a study of T cell responses to AZD1222 COVID-19 vaccine (dated by TCRdb to the early 2020s). With regard to the full study: TCR sequencing was performed for 230 to 250 trial participants, of whom 200 to 220 were given two doses of AZD1222 and around 25 were given two doses of MenACWY control vaccine. Trial participants were enrolled by age into 18-55, 56-69 and 70-plus year subgroups, with approximately 150, 30 and 60 TCR-sequenced participants respectively.

This specimen's time point label, per the study, means: about 28 days (+/-7) after the second vaccine dose. AZD1222 recipients with second doses at about 4 weeks or about 12 weeks were pooled, because spike-specific TCR depth and breadth did not differ between schedules. Samples from vaccinated people were obtained from the UK trials COV001 and COV002, which included a single-blind randomized controlled phase 2/3 trial of AZD1222 (ChAdOx1 nCoV-19) in healthy adults. For TCRbeta chain sequencing, PBMC samples from trial participants were taken at day 0 and at day 28 after the second dose. Study-wide findings and limitations: No day 14 peak-response samples were available, so repertoires were characterized only after the peak T cell response. Conclusions about previously exposed vaccinees were limited because only six AZD1222 recipients were SARS-CoV-2 seropositive at baseline. Participants were mostly white British and included more females than males, and it was suggested by the authors that clonal diversity may have been underestimated. The 56-69-year group was small, and its depth increase did not reach significance, likely because of low power. Reportedly, almost half of the unique spike-specific TCRs recognized epitopes lying outside the regions that are mutated in the B.1.351 and B.1.1.7 variants. CD4 TCRs associated with the vaccine covered the entire spike protein, and the dominant responses were in regions 160-218 and 743-854. After two AZD1222 doses, both the breadth and the depth of spike-specific TCRs were significantly higher than at day 0 and than in MenACWY recipients.

The CDR3 regions of human TCRbeta chains were analyzed by immunosequencing. In the source study's methods: TCRs in the repertoires were matched against a reference library of SARS-CoV-2-specific TCRs that had been generated with the MIRA antigen-specificity platform. Breadth was defined as the fraction of unique TCRs that were SARS-CoV-2-associated. Depth was defined as the fraction of total T cells that were SARS-CoV-2-associated. Using the MIRA data, each spike-specific TCR was mapped to the spike region that the TCR reacts to and placed in a CD4 or CD8 class. Log10-transformed breadth and depth values were compared by one-way ANOVA with Sidak's multiple comparisons tests. This is the immuneACCESS table as TCRdb keeps it, with only in-frame sequences that have V and J called. A part of the clones is gone; compared with another copy, unresolved V genes explain less than half, and the rest is unexplained. The V and J calls and clone size were taken over from that table, and D and trimming were inferred from the DNA. The sample table lists about 160,000 clones, under 95% of them with a count of one. The ten largest clones represent around 1% of the sample.

For this clone: This receptor's antigen is unknown. No qualities accompany the bases; no much larger clone lies one base away.

The sequence derives from an adult who received the AZD1222 COVID-19 vaccine. The sample was peripheral blood, taken 28 days after the second AZD1222 dose.

The base sequence is TGTGCCTGGACAGGGGGCCTCGGCGAAAAACTGTTTTTT. The resulting protein is CAWTGGLGEKLFF. The V gene is TRBV30 and the J gene is TRBJ1-4, with 8 junctional bases fitting TRBD1. V is trimmed back by 4 bases and J by 8 bases, and the junction contains 6 bases that no gene match accounts for. The germline V gene encodes CDR1 GTSNPN and CDR2 SVGIG (reference sequence). CDR3 length: 13 amino acids, cysteine to phenylalanine. Of the read, only the CDR3 DNA is kept; its 39 bases are in frame from base 1.